Listed below are T cell receptor beta chains from one sample, sequenced in a study of blood T cell repertoires in COVID-19. Some clones are missing from TCRdb's copy, which holds only in-frame ones; the method was immunoSEQ multiplex PCR. The repertoire holds some 340,000 clones, with 80% to 90% as singletons. The sample comprised peripheral blood. The origin of the receptors is a man under 40 with active or convalescent COVID-19. The conserved cysteine and the conserved F or W are not part of the CDR3 here. The order of the fields is CDR3 protein, J gene, D gene, V gene. The D gene is left open where the match is weak.

CDR3aa: ASSVVSTGDSPLH
j_gene: TRBJ1-6
d_gene: TRBD1
v_gene: TRBV9

CDR3aa: ATAAGGNQPQH
j_gene: TRBJ1-5
d_gene: -
v_gene: TRBV24-1

CDR3aa: ASSYYPGQYYGYT
j_gene: TRBJ1-2
d_gene: TRBD1
v_gene: TRBV6-5

CDR3aa: ASSPGLAAPYTQY
j_gene: TRBJ2-3
d_gene: TRBD2
v_gene: TRBV5-5

CDR3aa: ASSYTFPGGEQF
j_gene: TRBJ2-1
d_gene: -
v_gene: TRBV28

CDR3aa: ASGGDLSGANVLT
j_gene: TRBJ2-6
d_gene: TRBD2
v_gene: TRBV30

CDR3aa: SATRGMNTEAF
j_gene: TRBJ1-1
d_gene: -
v_gene: TRBV29-1

CDR3aa: ASSLERTSYEQY
j_gene: TRBJ2-7
d_gene: -
v_gene: TRBV27

CDR3aa: ASSQVPGNIQY
j_gene: TRBJ2-4
d_gene: -
v_gene: TRBV3-1/TRBV3-2

CDR3aa: ASSKDRGNEQY
j_gene: TRBJ2-7
d_gene: TRBD1
v_gene: TRBV19

CDR3aa: ASSQDLSSYNEQF
j_gene: TRBJ2-1
d_gene: -
v_gene: TRBV3-1/TRBV3-2

CDR3aa: ASSFRDRNTEAF
j_gene: TRBJ1-1
d_gene: TRBD1
v_gene: TRBV5-1

CDR3aa: ASSQQNGLAETQY
j_gene: TRBJ2-5
d_gene: TRBD2
v_gene: TRBV3-1/TRBV3-2

CDR3aa: ASSSQRGNEQF
j_gene: TRBJ2-1
d_gene: TRBD2
v_gene: TRBV7-3

CDR3aa: ASSQDVGAHPYEQY
j_gene: TRBJ2-7
d_gene: -
v_gene: TRBV14

CDR3aa: ASSPTSGGPQETQY
j_gene: TRBJ2-5
d_gene: TRBD2
v_gene: TRBV5-1

CDR3aa: ASGLWTGGNTEAF
j_gene: TRBJ1-1
d_gene: TRBD1
v_gene: TRBV12-5

CDR3aa: ASREAPGQMNTEAF
j_gene: TRBJ1-1
d_gene: -
v_gene: TRBV21-1

CDR3aa: ASRAGGTGGMF
j_gene: TRBJ2-1
d_gene: -
v_gene: TRBV28

CDR3aa: ASSGDRGPSLPFYQPQH
j_gene: TRBJ1-5
d_gene: TRBD1
v_gene: TRBV19

CDR3aa: ASSLGGGGEKLF
j_gene: TRBJ1-4
d_gene: -
v_gene: TRBV7-2

CDR3aa: ASSPRVAEATGELF
j_gene: TRBJ2-2
d_gene: -
v_gene: TRBV9

CDR3aa: ASTFGGPSYEQY
j_gene: TRBJ2-7
d_gene: -
v_gene: TRBV7-2

CDR3aa: ATSDPTGREETQY
j_gene: TRBJ2-5
d_gene: -
v_gene: TRBV24-1

CDR3aa: ASSEYPPEHITNQPQH
j_gene: TRBJ1-5
d_gene: -
v_gene: TRBV6-1

CDR3aa: ATSRAGQASYEQY
j_gene: TRBJ2-7
d_gene: TRBD1
v_gene: TRBV15

CDR3aa: ASSWSGRGEEKLF
j_gene: TRBJ1-4
d_gene: -
v_gene: TRBV5-1

CDR3aa: ASSLIPGGELF
j_gene: TRBJ2-2
d_gene: -
v_gene: TRBV7-2

CDR3aa: ASSASGLETDTQY
j_gene: TRBJ2-3
d_gene: TRBD2
v_gene: TRBV5-1

CDR3aa: ASRDPGVYGYT
j_gene: TRBJ1-2
d_gene: -
v_gene: TRBV12-3/TRBV12-4

CDR3aa: ASSLTSGNPYNEQF
j_gene: TRBJ2-1
d_gene: TRBD2
v_gene: TRBV7-9

CDR3aa: ASRGDSPFNEKLF
j_gene: TRBJ1-4
d_gene: TRBD1
v_gene: TRBV6-5

CDR3aa: ASSLGARVGHEQF
j_gene: TRBJ2-1
d_gene: -
v_gene: TRBV7-8

CDR3aa: AWSVEKPGGQQY
j_gene: TRBJ2-7
d_gene: -
v_gene: TRBV30

CDR3aa: ASSVVVSGGEQY
j_gene: TRBJ2-7
d_gene: -
v_gene: TRBV9

CDR3aa: SVGGRANTEAF
j_gene: TRBJ1-1
d_gene: -
v_gene: TRBV29-1

CDR3aa: ASSPHIGTGQNATNEKLF
j_gene: TRBJ1-4
d_gene: TRBD1
v_gene: TRBV14

CDR3aa: ASSSRDRVSPLH
j_gene: TRBJ1-6
d_gene: TRBD1
v_gene: TRBV7-9

CDR3aa: ASSSSGQETQY
j_gene: TRBJ2-5
d_gene: -
v_gene: TRBV7-3